These 28 T cell receptor beta chains were all obtained from the same sample, sequenced in a study of OX40 agonist ivuxolimab in advanced cancers. Receptor libraries were prepared by the immunoSEQ multiplex PCR assay. TCRdb re-hosts the immuneACCESS table, in-frame sequences only. Its copies lack some clones; in the studies checked, an unresolved V gene accounts for under half of them, and the cause for the rest is not known. The sample has tens of thousands of clones on record, 70% to 80% of them singletons. Together, the top ten hold 2% to 2.5% of the sample. Sequencing used CD4+ or CD8+ T cells sorted from blood, obtained in a trial of the OX40 agonist ivuxolimab. The source is an adult with an advanced solid tumor such as melanoma, head and neck, liver or kidney cancer.

Only one count was recorded for this clone. CDR3 residues: CASSLLIQGAKGQPQHF. The CDR3 DNA reads as TGCGCCAGCAGCCTACTGATCCAGGGGGCTAAAGGACAGCCCCAGCATTTT. The chain links TRBV5-1 to TRBJ1-5; 8 bases line up with TRBD1. The CDR3 has 17 amino acids. Per germline, CDR1 SGHRS and CDR2 YFSETQ. Unmatched junction bases numbered 16, after V lost 4 bases and J lost 7 bases. The entire variable domain, with the rest obtained from reference TRBV5-1 and TRBJ1-5, is as follows: KAGVTQTPRYLIKTRGQQVTLSCSPISGHRSVSWYQQTPGQGLQFLFEYFSETQRNKGNFPGRFSGRQFSNSRSEMNVSTLELGDSALYLCASSLLIQGAKGQPQHFGDGTRLSIL.

CDR3 loop: CAWNDRGAYNEQFF. CDR3 bases: TGTGCCTGGAACGATCGGGGAGCCTACAATGAGCAGTTCTTC. The V gene is TRBV30, the J gene TRBJ2-1, with a tentative D call TRBD2 (5 bases). The V gene lost 4 bases and the J gene lost 2 bases, with 12 bases spanning the gap. From germline, CDR1 is GTSNPN and CDR2 SVGIG (reference sequence). CDR3 length equals 14 residues.

V is TRBV7-9 and J is TRBJ2-5; possibly TRBD2 for D (6 bases). The germline V and J ends were trimmed by 5 bases and 2 bases, with 15 bases remaining between them. Germline V CDR1 and CDR2: SEHNR, FQNEAQ (reference sequence). The CDR3 consists of 15 residues. The CDR3 DNA follows: TGTGCCAGCAGCCCGTCGGAGGGCAGGCAAGAGACCCAGTACTTC. Amino acids: CASSPSEGRQETQYF.

The rearrangement joins TRBV10-3 to TRBJ2-5; 9 positions agree with TRBD1. The closer fit of TRBJ2-7 to the DNA end suggests the J call may be wrong. Germline loops: CDR1 ENHRY, CDR2 SYGVKD. There are 15 residues in the CDR3. CDR3 residues: CASSRDRVRSYEQYF. Here the CDR3 DNA reads TGTGCCTCGAGCCGGGACAGGGTCCGCTCCTACGAGCAGTACTTC.

V and J are TRBV7-2 and TRBJ1-4, with D maybe TRBD1 (5 bases). The length of the CDR3 is 13 residues. Between the trimmed V and J ends, which lost 6 bases and 7 bases, there was a span of 12 bases. Germline V gene lookup returns CDR1 SGHTA and CDR2 FQGNSA. The chain's CDR3 is CASSPGLAEKLFF. DNA for the CDR3: TGTGCCAGCAGTCCAGGGTTGGCTGAAAAACTGTTTTTT.

This clone was counted only a few times. The chain is built from TRBV4-1 and TRBJ1-1, with D unclear. There are 14 residues in the CDR3. Germline-derived CDR1 and CDR2 are MGHRA and YSYEKL. Trimming took 2 bases from V and 1 from J, leaving 8 bases between them. The CDR3 sequence is CASSQRSGNTEAFF. The CDR3 region has the DNA TGCGCCAGCAGCCAACGGTCCGGGAACACTGAAGCTTTCTTT.

This clone is termed medium-sized. The CDR3 DNA follows: TGTGCCTGGAAATCCAGGCTAAATAACTATGGCTACACCTTC. This translates into CAWKSRLNNYGYTF. The rearrangement uses TRBV30 and TRBJ1-2; D not certain. The CDR3 sequence is 14 residues long. Germline CDR1 is GTSNPN and CDR2 is SVGIG (reference sequence). Trimming removed 4 bases at V and 1 base at J, with 13 bases between.

V gene TRBV18 combines with J gene TRBJ1-2, with TRBD1 matching 9 bases. Germline loops: CDR1 KGHSH, CDR2 LQKENI. The length of the CDR3 is 14 residues. The junction had 3 bases not matched to a gene; V was cut back by 3 bases and J by 4 bases. DNA for the CDR3: TGTGCCAGCTCACCCGGACAGGGGTTCTATGGCTACACCTTC. This encodes CASSPGQGFYGYTF.

CDR3 sequence: CASSVVGWDTDTQYF. The CDR3 bases are TGTGCCAGCAGCGTAGTGGGGTGGGACACAGATACGCAGTATTTT. J is TRBJ2-3 and V is TRBV9; D is uncertain. V was shortened by 0 bases and J by 2 bases, with 10 bases between the two germline ends. Germline loops: CDR1 SGDLS, CDR2 YYNGEE. The CDR3 sequence is 15 residues long.

The chain links TRBV6-1 to TRBJ2-7; the D gene is possibly TRBD2 (6 bases). Trimming removed 6 bases from V and 2 bases from J, with 17 bases in between. CDR1 MNHNS and CDR2 SASEGT come from the germline V gene. The CDR3 has 15 amino acids. The CDR3 spells CASRQNRDSPYEQYF. Here the CDR3 DNA reads TGTGCCAGCAGACAGAACCGGGACTCTCCCTACGAGCAGTACTTC.

The rearrangement joins TRBV28 to TRBJ2-3, with 10 bases fitting TRBD2. The CDR3 loop spans 14 amino acids. The V segment lost 8 bases and the J segment 5 bases; nucleotides outside the gene matches: 7. Germline CDR1 reads MDHEN; CDR2 reads SYDVKM. The CDR3 region is CASRTSGGKDTQYF. In DNA, the CDR3 is TGTGCCAGCCGGACTAGCGGAGGTAAAGATACGCAGTATTTT.

This chain links TRBV10-3 with TRBJ1-1, with a tentative D call TRBD1 (5 bases). The ends were cut back, 7 bases at V and 1 base at J, with 10 bases in the middle. The CDR3 loop spans 13 amino acids. Germline loops: CDR1 ENHRY, CDR2 SYGVKD. CDR3 protein: CAIKAGGNTEAFF. The CDR3 coding sequence is TGTGCCATCAAGGCTGGGGGGAACACTGAAGCTTTCTTT.

The chain has TRBV6-5 and TRBJ2-1, with 13 bases that match TRBD2. The CDR3 sequence is 15 residues long. Germline CDR1 MNHEY, CDR2 SVGAGI. With V trimmed by 6 bases and J by 2 bases, 1 base remained unmatched. This CDR3 is CASRLAGGAYNEQFF. CDR3 in DNA: TGTGCCAGCAGACTAGCGGGAGGGGCCTACAATGAGCAGTTCTTC.

This CDR3 is CASSLATPNQPQHF. The CDR3 bases are TGTGCCAGCAGCTTAGCAACACCCAATCAGCCCCAGCATTTT. The genes are TRBV7-2 and TRBJ1-5; D unresolved. Germline CDR1 and CDR2: SGHTA and FQGNSA. This CDR3 is built from 14 residues. Trimming removed 0 bases at V and 3 bases at J, with 6 bases between.

This chain joins TRBV7-6 and TRBJ2-1; D remains ambiguous. Per germline, CDR1 SGHVS and CDR2 FNYEAQ. The CDR3 runs 14 residues. V was cut by 5 bases and J by 7 bases, with 15 bases left in between. CDR3 loop: CASSPLGVQNEQFF. As DNA, the CDR3 is TGTGCCAGCAGCCCCCTTGGGGTACAGAATGAGCAGTTCTTC.

This clone turned up a few times. The genes are TRBV2 and TRBJ2-3, with 14 bases matching TRBD2. Germline CDR1 is SNHLY and CDR2 is FYNNEI. The trim removed 6 bases at V and 3 bases at J, leaving 14 bases unmatched. This CDR3 is built from 19 residues. CDR3 DNA: TGTGCCAGCAGAAAGTCGGGACTAGCGGGAGTAGTTCCGACAGATACGCAGTATTTT. This translates into CASRKSGLAGVVPTDTQYF.

The chain recombines TRBV5-6 with TRBJ2-1; 8 positions agree with TRBD2. Germline trimming cut 4 bases from V and 4 bases from J; bases unmatched to any gene: 7. Germline V lookup: CDR1 SGHDT, CDR2 YYEEEE. This CDR3 has 15 residues. CDR3 sequence (DNA): TGTGCCAGCAGCCTAAATAGCGGGGTTTACAATGAGCAGTTCTTC. It yields the protein CASSLNSGVYNEQFF.

The chain is built from TRBV29-1 and TRBJ2-3; D remains ambiguous. The germline V gene encodes CDR1 SQVTM and CDR2 ANQGSEA. The CDR3 runs to 14 residues. With 4 bases removed from V and 4 bases from J, the gap between germline ends came to 15 bases. CDR3 coding DNA: TGCAGCGTTGGGGCAGGAATGGTGGCAGATACGCAGTATTTT. This codes for CSVGAGMVADTQYF.

This clone was observed a few times. V is TRBV6-5 and J is TRBJ2-7; D remains ambiguous. The V end was cut by 0 bases, the J end by 2 bases, with 2 bases between. CDR1 MNHEY and CDR2 SVGAGI come from the germline V gene. The CDR3 has 12 amino acids. The chain's CDR3 is CASSYSTYEQYF. The CDR3 DNA reads as TGTGCCAGCAGTTACTCGACCTACGAGCAGTACTTC.

This clone showed up just a few times. The chain employs TRBV19 and TRBJ2-7, with TRBD1 identical over 8 bases. With V trimmed by 7 bases and J by 5 bases, 7 bases remained unmatched. This CDR3 has 13 residues. Germline V CDR1 and CDR2: LNHDA, SQIVND (reference sequence). CDR3 nucleotides: TGTGCCAGTACGGCGACAGGGGTCCACGAGCAGTACTTC. Protein product: CASTATGVHEQYF.

J is TRBJ1-2 and V is TRBV18, with no clear D. The CDR3 is made up of 16 amino acids. V lost 2 bases and J 2 bases, leaving 15 bases between the germline ends. Per germline, CDR1 KGHSH and CDR2 LQKENI. The DNA for the CDR3 is TGTGCCAGCTCACCAACTGACACACTGGGGAACTATGGCTACACCTTC. Translated: CASSPTDTLGNYGYTF.

The V gene is TRBV4-1, the J gene TRBJ1-1, with a weak D call TRBD1 (6 bases). The germline V gene encodes CDR1 MGHRA and CDR2 YSYEKL. With 4 bases removed from V and 0 bases from J, the gap between germline ends came to 15 bases. The CDR3 has 16 residues. As DNA, the CDR3 is TGCGCCAGCAGCCTGGGCAGGGGTGCGTTGAACACTGAAGCTTTCTTT. Residues: CASSLGRGALNTEAFF.

The chain has TRBV7-9 and TRBJ2-7, with a possible D match to TRBD1 (5 bases). From germline, CDR1 is SEHNR and CDR2 FQNEAQ (reference sequence). V was pared by 5 bases and J by 0 bases, with 11 bases between. The CDR3 covers 14 residues. The CDR3 coding sequence is TGTGCCAGCAGCGAGACAGCAATCTCCTACGAGCAGTACTTC. This sequence encodes CASSETAISYEQYF.

This sequence joins TRBV29-1 and TRBJ1-2, with D possibly TRBD1 on 6 matching bases. The CDR3 runs to 15 residues. Trimming took off 6 bases at V and 0 bases at J, with 17 bases between the two ends. Looked up from germline, CDR1 is SQVTM and CDR2 is ANQGSEA. The CDR3 coding sequence is TGCAGCGTCAGGGGCAGAGGTCCGTCTAACTATGGCTACACCTTC. Translating it yields CSVRGRGPSNYGYTF.

J is TRBJ2-3 and V is TRBV18; D may match TRBD1 or TRBD2 (5 bases each). This CDR3 region has 14 residues. The germline gives CDR1 KGHSH, CDR2 LQKENI. V lost 0 bases to trimming and J lost 3 bases, with 7 bases between them. CDR3 residues: CASSPPGRTDTQYF. CDR3 in DNA: TGTGCCAGCTCACCACCGGGACGTACAGATACGCAGTATTTT.

This chain joins TRBV5-1 and TRBJ2-1; D is unresolved. The germline gives CDR1 SGHRS, CDR2 YFSETQ. This CDR3 spans 12 amino acids. Trimming pared 2 bases from V and 6 bases from J, leaving 6 bases between. Here the CDR3 DNA reads TGCGCCAGCAGCTTAAGGGCCAATGAGCAGTTCTTC. Its protein product is CASSLRANEQFF.

CDR3 protein: CASRGRLGDGKLFF. The DNA of the CDR3 is TGTGCCAGCCGCGGCCGACTAGGGGATGGAAAACTGTTTTTT. This chain links TRBV5-8 with TRBJ1-4; possible D gene TRBD1, 5 bases. The CDR3 consists of 14 residues. CDR1 and CDR2 (germline): SGHTS, YDEGEE. V dropped 7 bases and J dropped 10 bases, with 20 bases sitting between them.

The chain links TRBV29-1 to TRBJ2-1; D unclear. Looked up from germline, CDR1 is SQVTM and CDR2 is ANQGSEA. CDR3 size: 10 residues. In nucleotides, the CDR3 is TGCGAAGGCGTCTACAATGAGCAGTTCTTC. Protein: CEGVYNEQFF.